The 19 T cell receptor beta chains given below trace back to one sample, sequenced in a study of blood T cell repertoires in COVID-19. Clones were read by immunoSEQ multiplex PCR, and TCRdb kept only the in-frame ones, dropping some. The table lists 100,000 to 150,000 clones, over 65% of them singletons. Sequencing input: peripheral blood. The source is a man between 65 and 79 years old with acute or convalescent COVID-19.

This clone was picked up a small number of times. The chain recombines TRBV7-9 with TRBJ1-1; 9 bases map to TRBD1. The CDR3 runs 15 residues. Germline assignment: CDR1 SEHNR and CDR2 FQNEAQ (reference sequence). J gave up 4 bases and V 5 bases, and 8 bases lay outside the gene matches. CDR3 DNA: TGTGCCAGCAGCCCTAACAGGGGGCTCATCACTGAAGCTTTCTTT. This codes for CASSPNRGLITEAFF.

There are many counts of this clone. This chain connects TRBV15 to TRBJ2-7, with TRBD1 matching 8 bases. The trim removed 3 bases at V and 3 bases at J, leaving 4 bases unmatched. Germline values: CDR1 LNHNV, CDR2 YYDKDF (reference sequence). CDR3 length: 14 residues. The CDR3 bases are TGTGCCACCAGCAGGGGGACAGGAGGCTACGAGCAGTACTTC. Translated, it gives CATSRGTGGYEQYF.

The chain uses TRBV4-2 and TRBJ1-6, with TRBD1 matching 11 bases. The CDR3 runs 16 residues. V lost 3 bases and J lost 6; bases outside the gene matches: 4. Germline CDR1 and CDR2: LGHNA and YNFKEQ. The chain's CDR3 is CASSQPGTGGNSPLHF. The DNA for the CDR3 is TGTGCCAGCAGCCAGCCCGGGACAGGGGGTAATTCACCCCTCCACTTT.

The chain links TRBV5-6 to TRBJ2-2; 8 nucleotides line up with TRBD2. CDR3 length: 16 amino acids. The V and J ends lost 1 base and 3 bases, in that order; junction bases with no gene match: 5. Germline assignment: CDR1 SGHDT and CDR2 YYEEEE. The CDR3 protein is CASSLPTSGYTGELFF. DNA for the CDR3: TGTGCCAGCAGCTTGCCCACTAGCGGCTACACCGGGGAGCTGTTTTTT.

CDR3 loop: CASNQAGGQVHEQYF. CDR3 bases: TGTGCCAGCAATCAAGCGGGAGGGCAAGTCCACGAGCAGTACTTC. This chain connects TRBV5-4 to TRBJ2-7; the match to TRBD2 covers 10 bases. Per the germline V gene, CDR1 is SGHNT and CDR2 is YYREEE (reference sequence). V trimming: 6 bases; J trimming: 5 bases; junction bases outside the gene matches: 11. This CDR3 is 15 amino acids long. Combining the CDR3 with reference TRBV5-4 and TRBJ2-7 gives the whole variable domain ETGVTQSPTHLIKTRGQQVTLRCSSQSGHNTVSWYQQALGQGPQFIFQYYREEENGRGNFPPRFSGLQFPNYSSELNVNALELDDSALYLCASNQAGGQVHEQYFGPGTRLTVT.

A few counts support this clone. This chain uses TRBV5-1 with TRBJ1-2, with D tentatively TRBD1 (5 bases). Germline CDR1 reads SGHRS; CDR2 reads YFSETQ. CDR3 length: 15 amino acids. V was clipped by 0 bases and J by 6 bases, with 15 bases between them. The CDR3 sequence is CASSLALGQNDGYTF. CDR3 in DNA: TGCGCCAGCAGCTTGGCTTTGGGGCAGAACGATGGCTACACCTTC.

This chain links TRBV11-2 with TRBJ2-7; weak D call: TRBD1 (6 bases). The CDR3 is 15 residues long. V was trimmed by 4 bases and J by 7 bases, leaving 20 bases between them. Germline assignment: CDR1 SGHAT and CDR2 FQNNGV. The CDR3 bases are TGTGCCAGCAGCTCATCGACGGACAGAGTCTTTGAGCAGTACTTC. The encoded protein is CASSSSTDRVFEQYF. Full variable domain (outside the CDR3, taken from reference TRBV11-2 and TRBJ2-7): EAGVAQSPRYKIIEKRQSVAFWCNPISGHATLYWYQQILGQGPKLLIQFQNNGVVDDSQLPKDRFSAERLKGVDSTLKIQPAKLEDSAVYLCASSSSTDRVFEQYFGPGTRLTVT.

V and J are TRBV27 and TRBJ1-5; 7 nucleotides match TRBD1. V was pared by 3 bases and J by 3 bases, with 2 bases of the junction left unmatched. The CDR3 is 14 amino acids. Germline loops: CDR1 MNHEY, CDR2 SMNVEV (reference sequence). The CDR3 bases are TGTGCCAGCAGTTTGGGACAGTTCAATCAGCCCCAGCATTTT. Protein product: CASSLGQFNQPQHF.

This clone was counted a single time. The chain's CDR3 is CATRTGGKNTEAFF. The CDR3 nucleotides are TGTGCCACCAGGACAGGGGGGAAGAACACTGAAGCTTTCTTT. The chain links TRBV24-1 to TRBJ1-1; TRBD1 agrees at 9 bases. Germline assignment: CDR1 KGHDR and CDR2 SFDVKD. The CDR3 has 14 amino acids. With 7 bases clipped from V and 1 base from J, the junction kept 3 bases outside the gene matches.

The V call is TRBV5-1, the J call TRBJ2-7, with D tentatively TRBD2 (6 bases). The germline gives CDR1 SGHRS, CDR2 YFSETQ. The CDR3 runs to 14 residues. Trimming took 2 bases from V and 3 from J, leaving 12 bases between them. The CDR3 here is CASSLTAGSYEQYF. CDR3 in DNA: TGCGCCAGCAGCTTAACAGCCGGGAGCTACGAGCAGTACTTC.

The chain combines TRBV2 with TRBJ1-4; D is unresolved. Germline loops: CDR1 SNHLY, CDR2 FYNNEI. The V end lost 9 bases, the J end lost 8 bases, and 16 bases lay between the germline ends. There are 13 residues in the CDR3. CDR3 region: CASKERRWEKLFF. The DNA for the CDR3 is TGTGCCAGTAAGGAGAGAAGGTGGGAAAAACTGTTTTTT.

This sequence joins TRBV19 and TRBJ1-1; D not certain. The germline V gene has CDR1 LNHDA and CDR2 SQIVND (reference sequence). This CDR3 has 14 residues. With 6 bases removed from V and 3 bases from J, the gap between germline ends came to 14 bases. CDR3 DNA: TGTGCCAGTAGAAGAGACACCTACGACACTGAAGCTTTCTTT. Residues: CASRRDTYDTEAFF. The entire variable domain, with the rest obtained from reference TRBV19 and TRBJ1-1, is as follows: DGGITQSPKYLFRKEGQNVTLSCEQNLNHDAMYWYRQDPGQGLRLIYYSQIVNDFQKGDIAEGYSVSREKKESFPLTVTSAQKNPTAFYLCASRRDTYDTEAFFGQGTRLTVV.

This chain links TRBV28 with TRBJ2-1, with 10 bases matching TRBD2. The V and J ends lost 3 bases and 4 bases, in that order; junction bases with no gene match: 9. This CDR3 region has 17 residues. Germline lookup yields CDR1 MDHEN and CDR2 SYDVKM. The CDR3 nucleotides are TGTGCCAGCAGTTTGCTTAGCGGGAGGAGTTTATACAATGAGCAGTTCTTC. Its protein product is CASSLLSGRSLYNEQFF.

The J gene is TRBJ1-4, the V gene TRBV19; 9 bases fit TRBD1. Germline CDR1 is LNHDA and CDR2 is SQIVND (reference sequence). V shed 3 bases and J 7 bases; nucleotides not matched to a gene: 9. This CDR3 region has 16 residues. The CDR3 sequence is CASSIRRTGVVEKLFF. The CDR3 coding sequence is TGTGCCAGTAGTATCCGCCGGACAGGGGTCGTTGAAAAACTGTTTTTT.

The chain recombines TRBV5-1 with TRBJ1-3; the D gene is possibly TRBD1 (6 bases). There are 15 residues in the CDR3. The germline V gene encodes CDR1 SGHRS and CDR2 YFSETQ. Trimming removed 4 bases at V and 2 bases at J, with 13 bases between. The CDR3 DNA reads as TGCGCCAGCAGCCCCAGGGGTCCCCCTGGAAACACCATATATTTT. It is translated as CASSPRGPPGNTIYF. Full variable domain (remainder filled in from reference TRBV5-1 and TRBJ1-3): KAGVTQTPRYLIKTRGQQVTLSCSPISGHRSVSWYQQTPGQGLQFLFEYFSETQRNKGNFPGRFSGRQFSNSRSEMNVSTLELGDSALYLCASSPRGPPGNTIYFGEGSWLTVV.

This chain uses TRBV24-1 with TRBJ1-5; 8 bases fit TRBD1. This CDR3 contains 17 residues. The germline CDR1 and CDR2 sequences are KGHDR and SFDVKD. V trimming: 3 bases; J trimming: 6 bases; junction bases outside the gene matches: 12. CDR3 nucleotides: TGTGCCACCAGTGATAAAACAACAGGGGGAAGAGGTCAGCCCCAGCATTTT. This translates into CATSDKTTGGRGQPQHF.

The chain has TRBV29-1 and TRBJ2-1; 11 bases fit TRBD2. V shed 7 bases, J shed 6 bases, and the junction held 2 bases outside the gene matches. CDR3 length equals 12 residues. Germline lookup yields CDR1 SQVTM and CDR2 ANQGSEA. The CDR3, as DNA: TGCAGCGGGGGACTAGCGGTCAATGAGCAGTTCTTC. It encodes CSGGLAVNEQFF.

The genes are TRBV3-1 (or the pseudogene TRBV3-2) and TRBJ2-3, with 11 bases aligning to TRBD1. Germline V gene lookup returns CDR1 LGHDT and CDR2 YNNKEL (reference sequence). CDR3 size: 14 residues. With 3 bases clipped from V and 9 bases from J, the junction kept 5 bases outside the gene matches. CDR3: CASSQRTGGATQYF. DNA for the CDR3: TGTGCCAGCAGCCAGAGGACAGGGGGCGCAACGCAGTATTTT.

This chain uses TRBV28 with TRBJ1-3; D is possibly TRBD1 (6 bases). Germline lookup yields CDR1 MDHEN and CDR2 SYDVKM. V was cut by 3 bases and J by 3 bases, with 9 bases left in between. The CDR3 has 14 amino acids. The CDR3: CASSFNRDGNTIYF. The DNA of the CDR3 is TGTGCCAGCAGTTTCAACAGGGATGGAAACACCATATATTTT.